This T cell receptor beta chain was obtained from a study of T cells in localized non-small cell lung cancer. The study's findings and limits: Among the tissues sampled, uninvolved adjacent lung had the highest T cell clonality, above tumor. Of the top 100 tumor clones, median around 60 were in adjacent lung, over 25 among its top 100. Analysis by sequencing included only one tumor region, so heterogeneity remains possible.

Germline V gene lookup returns CDR1 SGHRS and CDR2 YFSETQ. Trimming took 0 bases from V and 4 from J; bases not matched to a gene: 5. The CDR3 spans 16 residues. Notes on this clone: What it binds is unknown.

TCRdb keeps only in-frame clones here, not all; method: immunoSEQ multiplex PCR. The data contain some 90,000 clones, approximately 88% of them seen just once; the ten biggest clones take up roughly 15%. This specimen consisted of peripheral blood, obtained before any cancer treatment. The source is a man between 40 and 75 years old with stage I squamous cell lung carcinoma. V usage is TRBV5-1 and J usage is TRBJ1-4; 8 bases are shared with TRBD1. CDR3 sequence reads: CASSLGQGNNNEKLFF. The CDR3 nucleotides read TGCGCCAGCAGCTTGGGACAGGGGAACAATAATGAAAAACTGTTTTTT.